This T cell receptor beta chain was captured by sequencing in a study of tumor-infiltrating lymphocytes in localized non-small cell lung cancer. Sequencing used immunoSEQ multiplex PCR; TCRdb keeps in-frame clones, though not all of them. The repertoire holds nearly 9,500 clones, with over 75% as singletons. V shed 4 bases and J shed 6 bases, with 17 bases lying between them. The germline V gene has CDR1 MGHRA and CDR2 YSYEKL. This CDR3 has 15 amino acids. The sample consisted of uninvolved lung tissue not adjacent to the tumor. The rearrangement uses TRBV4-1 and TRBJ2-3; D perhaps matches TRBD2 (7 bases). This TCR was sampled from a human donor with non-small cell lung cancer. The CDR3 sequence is CASSRGREPADTQYF. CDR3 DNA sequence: TGCGCCAGCAGCCGGGGGCGGGAGCCCGCGGATACGCAGTATTTT.